The T cell receptor beta chain described here comes from a study of shared clonotypes between healthy human individuals. The overall study: Every donor yielded three CD4 naive, three CD4 memory, two CD8 naive and one CD8 memory plate.

Each subset's genomic DNA was shared equally among a number of immunoSEQ plates. Some clones are missing from TCRdb's copy, which holds only in-frame ones; the method was immunoSEQ multiplex PCR. This sample yields approximately 500,000 clones, of which around 96% are seen a single time; 0.05% to 0.07% belongs to the top ten. Worth noting for this clone: Its antigen is unknown. Other DNA variants within this sample encode the same CDR3.

The study's findings and limits: Sample collection involved blood only; tissue repertoires are likely different.

Each sample came from a Caucasian adult donor living in Nashville, Tennessee. CDR3 length: 14 residues. Germline CDR1 is MDHEN and CDR2 is SYDVKM. Trimming took 3 bases from V and 0 from J; bases not matched to a gene: 1. Material: naive CD4+ T cells sorted from blood. Subset meaning: CD45RA+ positively selected. The chain is built from TRBV28 and TRBJ1-1; 7 nucleotides match TRBD1. This clonotype originated in a woman aged 25 to 39 in good health. CDR3 amino acids: CASSLGQLNTEAFF. The CDR3 DNA reads TGTGCCAGCAGTTTGGGACAGCTGAACACTGAAGCTTTCTTT.